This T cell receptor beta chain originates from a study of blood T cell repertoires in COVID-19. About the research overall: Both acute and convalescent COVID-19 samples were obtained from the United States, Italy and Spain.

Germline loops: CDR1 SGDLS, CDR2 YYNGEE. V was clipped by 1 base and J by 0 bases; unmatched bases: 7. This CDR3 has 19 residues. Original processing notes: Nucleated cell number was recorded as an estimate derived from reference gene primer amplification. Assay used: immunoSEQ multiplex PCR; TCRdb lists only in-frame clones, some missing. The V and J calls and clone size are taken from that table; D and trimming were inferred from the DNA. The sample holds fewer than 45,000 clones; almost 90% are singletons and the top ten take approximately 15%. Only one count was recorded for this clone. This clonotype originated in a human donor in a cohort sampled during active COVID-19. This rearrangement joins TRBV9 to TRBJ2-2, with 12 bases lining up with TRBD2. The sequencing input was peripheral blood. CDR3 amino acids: CASSVRGLAGSANTGELFF. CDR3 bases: TGTGCCAGCAGCGTAAGGGGACTAGCGGGTTCCGCGAACACCGGGGAGCTGTTTTTT.